What follows are 12 T cell receptor beta chains derived from one specimen sequenced in a study of blood T cell repertoires in COVID-19. TCRdb's copy holds only in-frame clones and misses some; the assay was immunoSEQ multiplex PCR. The table has approximately 500,000 clones, roughly nine tenths seen once; the top ten hold roughly 8%. The specimen was peripheral blood. Receptors originate from a woman aged 45-65 years with COVID-19, enrolled during active disease.

The chain has TRBV19 and TRBJ2-7, with TRBD1 as a possible D gene (6 bases). The V end lost 9 bases, the J end lost 4 bases, and 16 bases lay between the germline ends. The CDR3 consists of 13 residues. CDR1 is LNHDA, CDR2 SQIVND, per germline (reference sequence). The CDR3 here is CASAGTTPYEQYF. In DNA, the CDR3 is TGTGCCAGCGCCGGGACAACCCCATACGAGCAGTACTTC.

V gene TRBV12-3 or TRBV12-4 combines with J gene TRBJ2-2; D call uncertain. The CDR3 consists of 12 residues. Trimming removed 1 base at V and 7 bases at J, with 4 bases between. DNA of the CDR3: TGTGCCAGCAGTTTAGGAGTCGGGGAGCTGTTTTTT. Translated: CASSLGVGELFF.

Notes on this clone: Other DNA sequences in this sample translate to the same CDR3. The V gene is TRBV10-3, the J gene TRBJ1-4; 9 bases are shared with TRBD1. Germline V CDR1 and CDR2: ENHRY, SYGVKD. Trimming removed 0 bases from V and 4 bases from J; junction bases left unmatched: 0. This CDR3 comprises 15 residues. The CDR3 region is CAISESGQGNEKLFF. The CDR3 coding sequence is TGTGCCATCAGTGAGTCGGGACAGGGTAATGAAAAACTGTTTTTT.

V is TRBV5-6 and J is TRBJ1-1, with no clear D. CDR3 length: 14 residues. Trimming pared 2 bases from V and 0 bases from J, leaving 8 bases between. Per the germline V gene, CDR1 is SGHDT and CDR2 is YYEEEE. CDR3 DNA: TGTGCCAGCAGCTTTTCTAATGTGAACACTGAAGCTTTCTTT. This codes for CASSFSNVNTEAFF. The entire variable domain, with the rest obtained from reference TRBV5-6 and TRBJ1-1, is as follows: DAGVTQSPTHLIKTRGQQVTLRCSPKSGHDTVSWYQQALGQGPQFIFQYYEEEERQRGNFPDRFSGHQFPNYSSELNVNALLLGDSALYLCASSFSNVNTEAFFGQGTRLTVV.

Remarks on this clone: At one of its ends the junction is not consistent with the germline gene, which may arise from a read error. The chain combines TRBV6-6 with TRBJ1-2, with unresolved D. The CDR3 totals 9 residues. Germline V gene lookup returns CDR1 MNHNY and CDR2 SVGAGI (reference sequence). Here the CDR3 DNA reads TGTGCCAGCAACCTAGAAACCGTCTTC. Its protein is CASNLETVF.

The chain employs TRBV5-1 and TRBJ1-1; D not resolved. The V gene lost 4 bases and the J gene lost 4 bases, with 17 bases spanning the gap. The CDR3 sequence is 15 residues long. Germline V CDR1 and CDR2: SGHRS, YFSETQ. Here the CDR3 reads CASSADLGSSTEAFF. In nucleotides, the CDR3 is TGCGCCAGCAGCGCAGACCTAGGGAGTAGCACTGAAGCTTTCTTT.

The table lists this clone with a count of one. V is TRBV5-1 and J is TRBJ1-1, with D perhaps matching TRBD1 (5 bases). Germline V lookup: CDR1 SGHRS, CDR2 YFSETQ. The CDR3 is 15 residues long. Deletions cut 2 bases from V and 2 bases from J, with 13 bases between. CDR3 in amino acids: CASSFTGHLNTEAFF. The CDR3 DNA reads TGCGCCAGCAGCTTTACCGGACACTTAAACACTGAAGCTTTCTTT.

In its sample, this clone was seen a few times. The chain recombines TRBV7-2 with TRBJ1-2, with 7 bases aligning to TRBD1. V shed 1 base, J shed 0 bases, and the junction held 5 bases outside the gene matches. CDR3 length: 16 amino acids. Germline loops: CDR1 SGHTA, CDR2 FQGNSA. This CDR3 is CASSLGKGAPNYGYTF. CDR3 nucleotide sequence: TGTGCCAGCAGCTTAGGCAAGGGGGCGCCTAACTATGGCTACACCTTC. Complete variable domain (other parts from reference TRBV7-2 and TRBJ1-2): GAGVSQSPSNKVTEKGKDVELRCDPISGHTALYWYRQSLGQGLEFLIYFQGNSAPDKSGLPSDRFSAERTGGSVSTLTIQRTQQEDSAVYLCASSLGKGAPNYGYTFGSGTRLTVV.

The genes are TRBV5-5 and TRBJ1-2; D unresolved. From germline, CDR1 is SGHKS and CDR2 YYEKEE (reference sequence). The CDR3 is 14 amino acids. Trimming pared 4 bases from V and 3 bases from J, leaving 13 bases between. CDR3 residues: CASSLNTDDYGYTF. CDR3 nucleotide sequence: TGTGCCAGCAGCCTGAATACAGACGACTATGGCTACACCTTC.

This chain connects TRBV23-1 to TRBJ2-7; tentative D call: TRBD1 (5 bases). TRBV23-1 is known as an ORF, though its function is uncertain. The CDR3 has 13 amino acids. The ends were cut back, 4 bases at V and 5 bases at J, with 12 bases in the middle. CDR3 in amino acids: CASSPRWGDEQYF. The CDR3 DNA sequence: TGCGCCAGCAGTCCCCGATGGGGCGACGAGCAGTACTTC.

The genes are TRBV9 and TRBJ2-3; 7 bases map to TRBD2. V lost 2 bases and J lost 4; bases outside the gene matches: 7. CDR1 is SGDLS and CDR2 is YYNGEE in the germline V gene. The CDR3 sequence is 15 residues long. This CDR3 is CASSVVGGVADTQYF. The CDR3 DNA sequence: TGTGCCAGCAGCGTGGTGGGAGGGGTGGCAGATACGCAGTATTTT.

V is TRBV7-8 and J is TRBJ2-7, with 9 bases fitting TRBD1. The CDR3 loop spans 17 amino acids. The J segment lost 2 bases and the V segment lost 0 bases, leaving 8 bases of the junction unmatched. Germline assignment: CDR1 SGHVS and CDR2 FQNEAQ. The CDR3 loop is CASSLASDRGNPYEQYF. The DNA of the CDR3 is TGTGCCAGCAGCTTAGCGTCAGACAGGGGGAATCCCTACGAGCAGTACTTC.